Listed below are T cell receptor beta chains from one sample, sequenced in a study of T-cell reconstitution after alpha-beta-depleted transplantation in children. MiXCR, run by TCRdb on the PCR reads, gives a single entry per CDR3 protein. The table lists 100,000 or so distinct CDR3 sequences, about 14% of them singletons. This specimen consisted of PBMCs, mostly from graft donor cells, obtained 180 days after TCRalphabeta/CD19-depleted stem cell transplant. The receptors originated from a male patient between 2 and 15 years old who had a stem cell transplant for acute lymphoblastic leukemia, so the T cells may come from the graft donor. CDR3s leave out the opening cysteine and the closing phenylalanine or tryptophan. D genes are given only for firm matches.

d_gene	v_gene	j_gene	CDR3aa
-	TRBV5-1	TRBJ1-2	ASRTDWATSGYT
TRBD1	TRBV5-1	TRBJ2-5	ASSTGPRQGAWQETQY
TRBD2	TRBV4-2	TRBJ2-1	ASSRRTSGGNDEQF
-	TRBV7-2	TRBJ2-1	ASSPRGDRGGNEQF
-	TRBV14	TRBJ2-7	ASSQVRGSSGEQY
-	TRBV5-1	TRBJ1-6	ASSLGGNSPLH
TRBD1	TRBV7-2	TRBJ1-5	ASSLADRGRQPQH
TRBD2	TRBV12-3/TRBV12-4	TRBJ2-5	ASSWSSGGAWETQY
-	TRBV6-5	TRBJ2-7	ASSYSAGSSYEQY
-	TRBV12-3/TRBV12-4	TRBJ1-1	ASSLPGGADGAF
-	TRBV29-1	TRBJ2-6	SVEDRGLRSGANVLT
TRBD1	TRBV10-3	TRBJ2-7	AISDSGQGGREQY
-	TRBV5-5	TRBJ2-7	ASSLELGRSSYEQY
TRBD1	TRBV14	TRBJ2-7	ASSQLTGGYYEQY
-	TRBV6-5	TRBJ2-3	ASSYIGAPTDTQY
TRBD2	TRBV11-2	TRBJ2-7	ASSLEFAASGSYEQY
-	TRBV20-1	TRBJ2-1	SAGRRWDSIGYNEQF
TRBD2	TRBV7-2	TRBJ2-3	ASRPNGGDTDTQY
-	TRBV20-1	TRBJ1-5	SARARGGNQPQH
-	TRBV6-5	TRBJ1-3	ASSYWSSGNTIY
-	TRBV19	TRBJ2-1	ASSALRGFNEQF
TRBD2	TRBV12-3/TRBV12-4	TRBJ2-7	ASSPKRGGDHEQY
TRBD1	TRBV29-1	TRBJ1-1	SVEGQGSFEAF
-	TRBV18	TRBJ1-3	ASSPNSGDLSGNTIY
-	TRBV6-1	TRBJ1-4	ASRPRWGGRDEKLF
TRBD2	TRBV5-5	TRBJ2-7	ASSLVPAGGPEQY